The present entry profiles one T cell receptor beta chain with its context. The CDR3 has 13 amino acids. V dropped 4 bases and J dropped 9; count of bases not matched to a gene: 4. Germline V lookup: CDR1 GTSNPN, CDR2 SVGIG (reference sequence). This sample stems from a study of blood T cell repertoires in COVID-19. Study-wide context: COVID-19 samples collected from the United States, Italy and Spain covered acute and convalescent phases. PBMCs, B-cell-depleted T cells, or T cells provided the cDNA or gDNA that made up the material.

In the authors' methods: Estimation of nucleated cell counts was performed using reference gene primer amplification. This table comes from immunoSEQ multiplex PCR, and its TCRdb copy is limited to in-frame clones, with some not included. V, J and clone size are those of that table, while D and trimming were read from the DNA. The data contain 65,000 to 85,000 clones, over 75% of them singletons. The origin of this receptor is a man aged 45-60 years with acute or convalescent COVID-19. Specimen: peripheral blood. The J gene is TRBJ1-6, the V gene TRBV30, with 9 bases matching TRBD1. The CDR3 DNA reads TGTGCCTGGACCAGGACAGGGGTTTCACCCCTCCACTTT. Translating gives CAWTRTGVSPLHF.